The 29 T cell receptor beta chains below were found in one sample sequenced in a study of T cells after yellow fever vaccination. TCRdb processed the 5' RACE reads anew with MiXCR; each CDR3 protein has one entry. The profile shows 200,000 to 250,000 distinct CDR3 sequences, about 3% of them singletons. Specimen: CD4+ T cells sorted from PBMCs, collected 10 days after the yellow fever booster vaccination. The origin of the receptors is a man aged 18-30 years who received the YFV17D yellow fever vaccine.

The chain links TRBV5-6 to TRBJ2-5; 12 nucleotides line up with TRBD2. The junction had 4 bases not matched to a gene; V was cut back by 0 bases and J by 4 bases. Germline values: CDR1 SGHDT, CDR2 YYEEEE. CDR3 length equals 16 residues. Written as DNA, the CDR3 is TGTGCCAGCAGCTTGGCACTAGCGGGGGGAATAGAGACCCAGTACTTC. As protein: CASSLALAGGIETQYF.

The chain employs TRBV20-1 and TRBJ1-5, with D perhaps matching TRBD1 (5 bases). The CDR3 loop spans 14 amino acids. The V gene lost 1 base and the J gene lost 0 bases, with 7 bases spanning the gap. The germline V gene has CDR1 DFQATT and CDR2 SNEGSKA (reference sequence). CDR3 region: CSARGGYSNQPQHF. Here the CDR3 DNA reads TGCAGTGCTAGAGGGGGGTATAGCAATCAGCCCCAGCATTTT.

Many counts were recorded for this clonotype. V is TRBV20-1 and J is TRBJ1-2, with D unresolved. The CDR3 runs to 12 residues. Germline V gene data show CDR1 as DFQATT and CDR2 as SNEGSKA (reference sequence). V lost 3 bases, J lost 1 base, and 6 bases lay in between. The CDR3: CSASADNYGYTF. As DNA, the CDR3 is TGCAGTGCTAGTGCCGATAACTATGGCTACACCTTC.

This clonotype has at least ten counts. V gene TRBV4-2 combines with J gene TRBJ1-5; D is ambiguous. In germline, CDR1 is LGHNA, CDR2 YNFKEQ. The CDR3 runs to 11 residues. V gave up 5 bases and J gave up 8 bases, with 7 bases separating them. The CDR3, as DNA: TGTGCCAGCAGCGGAAGGAAGCCCCAGCATTTT. Amino acids: CASSGRKPQHF.

In its sample, this clonotype was seen a few times. The chain carries TRBV6-5 and TRBJ2-1, with 8 nucleotides matching TRBD2. Unmatched junction bases numbered 10, after V lost 7 bases and J lost 5 bases. Germline CDR1 is MNHEY and CDR2 is SVGAGI. This CDR3 spans 15 amino acids. CDR3 DNA: TGTGCCAGCAAACCGGGGGGGAGCGGGGACAATGAGCAGTTCTTC. It encodes CASKPGGSGDNEQFF.

Ten or more counts support this clonotype. This chain links TRBV27 with TRBJ2-7; 10 bases are shared with TRBD1. Germline assignment: CDR1 MNHEY and CDR2 SMNVEV (reference sequence). J gave up 6 bases and V 6 bases, and 11 bases lay outside the gene matches. The CDR3 length is 15 residues. The CDR3 DNA follows: TGTGCCAGCAGCCACCGCCGGGACAGGGGTGGCGAGCAGTACGTC. Translation gives CASSHRRDRGGEQYV.

This clonotype came up many times. V and J are TRBV24-1 and TRBJ1-1, with D unclear. V was shortened by 4 bases and J by 10 bases, with 18 bases between the two germline ends. The CDR3 is 14 amino acids. Per germline, CDR1 KGHDR and CDR2 SFDVKD. The CDR3 region has the DNA TGTGCCACCAGTGAGCACAATACCCGCATTGGAGCTTTCTTT. This codes for CATSEHNTRIGAFF.

This chain joins TRBV7-2 and TRBJ2-6; 7 bases map to TRBD2. V dropped 3 bases and J dropped 3; count of bases not matched to a gene: 2. Looked up from germline, CDR1 is SGHTA and CDR2 is FQGNSA. This CDR3 has 15 residues. CDR3 DNA sequence: TGTGCCAGCAGCTTGGCGGGGGATGGGGCCAACGTCCTGACTTTC. Encoded protein: CASSLAGDGANVLTF.

V and J are TRBV20-1 and TRBJ2-1, with D perhaps TRBD2 (7 bases). Between the trimmed V and J ends, which lost 0 bases and 6 bases, there was a span of 15 bases. Germline V CDR1 and CDR2: DFQATT, SNEGSKA (reference sequence). CDR3 length equals 15 residues. The CDR3 here is CSARDMGGAGNEQFF. DNA of the CDR3: TGCAGTGCTAGAGATATGGGGGGGGCTGGCAATGAGCAGTTCTTC.

This clonotype was counted only a few times. The chain couples TRBV5-1 to TRBJ2-3; D is unresolved. This CDR3 is built from 13 residues. The germline CDR1 and CDR2 sequences are SGHRS and YFSETQ. Trimming removed 4 bases from V and 4 bases from J, with 10 bases in between. CDR3 coding DNA: TGCGCCAGCAGCCCCCTCCCTTCAGATACGCAGTATTTT. Residues: CASSPLPSDTQYF.

The table lists this clonotype with a few counts. V gene TRBV5-1 combines with J gene TRBJ2-7, with 10 bases matching TRBD1. CDR3 length: 13 amino acids. CDR1 and CDR2 from the germline V gene are SGHRS and YFSETQ. J was trimmed by 3 bases and V by 5 bases; bases with no gene match: 2. The CDR3 region has the DNA TGCGCCAGCAGGGGACAGGGGTACTACGAGCAGTACTTC. It specifies CASRGQGYYEQYF.

This clonotype occurred many times. This chain uses TRBV12-3 or TRBV12-4 with TRBJ1-5; D is uncertain. The CDR3 loop spans 13 amino acids. The V gene lost 6 bases and the J gene lost 5 bases, with 11 bases spanning the gap. CDR3 loop: CASSKDGYQPQHF. CDR3 bases: TGTGCCAGCAGCAAGGACGGCTATCAGCCCCAGCATTTT.

DNA of the CDR3: TGTGCCAGCAGCTCGGTTTCAACAGTCCAAGAGACCCAGTACTTC. Protein product: CASSSVSTVQETQYF. V is TRBV13 and J is TRBJ2-5; no reliable D call. CDR1 is PRHDT and CDR2 is FYEKMQ in the germline V gene (reference sequence). This CDR3 comprises 15 residues. V was cut by 4 bases and J by 1 base, with 13 bases left in between.

This clonotype came up many times. The gene calls are TRBV5-1 and TRBJ2-1; either TRBD1 or TRBD2 may supply D (5 bases each). CDR3 length: 13 amino acids. Germline-derived CDR1 and CDR2 are SGHRS and YFSETQ. V gave up 0 bases and J gave up 10 bases, with 11 bases separating them. The DNA for the CDR3 is TGCGCCAGCAGCTTGGCCGAGGGGTACGAGCAGTTCTTC. Translation gives CASSLAEGYEQFF.

The rearrangement joins TRBV19 to TRBJ1-2; weak D call: TRBD1 (6 bases). V was clipped by 4 bases and J by 4 bases, with 16 bases between them. Germline V gene lookup returns CDR1 LNHDA and CDR2 SQIVND (reference sequence). The length of the CDR3 is 15 residues. CDR3 DNA: TGTGCCAGTAGTACAAGGACAGAGAGGAGCTATGGCTACACCTTC. The encoded protein is CASSTRTERSYGYTF. Drawing the rest from reference TRBV19 and TRBJ1-2, the complete variable domain is DGGITQSPKYLFRKEGQNVTLSCEQNLNHDAMYWYRQDPGQGLRLIYYSQIVNDFQKGDIAEGYSVSREKKESFPLTVTSAQKNPTAFYLCASSTRTERSYGYTFGSGTRLTVV.

This clonotype was detected ten times or more. This sequence joins TRBV7-2 and TRBJ1-2; TRBD1 aligns across 7 bases. The length of the CDR3 is 12 residues. From germline, CDR1 is SGHTA and CDR2 FQGNSA. J lost 7 bases, V lost 2 bases, and 1 base had no gene match. In DNA form, the CDR3 reads TGTGCCAGCAGCTTAACAGGGGCTGGCTACACCTTC. This translates into CASSLTGAGYTF.

This clonotype was seen more than once but under ten times. The chain employs TRBV19 and TRBJ1-4, with D unclear. This CDR3 has 12 residues. Germline V lookup: CDR1 LNHDA, CDR2 SQIVND (reference sequence). V was shortened by 3 bases and J by 8 bases, with 7 bases between the two germline ends. As DNA, the CDR3 is TGTGCCAGTAGTATCGTGGGAGAAAAACTGTTTTTT. It translates to CASSIVGEKLFF.

This clonotype was counted many times. The gene calls are TRBV6-7 and TRBJ2-7; D could derive from TRBD1 or TRBD2 (5 bases each). TRBV6-7 is flagged as an ORF with uncertain function. V lost 0 bases and J 0 bases, leaving 15 bases between the germline ends. This CDR3 comprises 17 residues. DNA for the CDR3: TGTGCCAGCAGTTACTCGATTCCGGGGCCCAGCTCCTACGAGCAGTACGTC. The encoded protein is CASSYSIPGPSSYEQYV.

In this sample, this clonotype turned up many times. The chain has TRBV28 and TRBJ2-7; D possibly corresponds to TRBD2 (6 bases). CDR1 and CDR2 from the germline V gene are MDHEN and SYDVKM. The CDR3 covers 13 residues. Trimming removed 2 bases from V and 6 bases from J, with 11 bases in between. The CDR3 DNA reads TGTGCCAGCAGTTTACCCGGGAGAGGCGAGCAGTACGTC. It codes for CASSLPGRGEQYV.

The rearrangement uses TRBV5-8 and TRBJ1-2; the match to TRBD1 covers 9 bases. The CDR3 contains 15 residues. With 2 bases clipped from V and 2 bases from J, the junction kept 4 bases outside the gene matches. Germline lookup yields CDR1 SGHTS and CDR2 YDEGEE. CDR3 nucleotide sequence: TGTGCCAGCAGCTTCACCGGGACAGGGAACTATGGCTACACCTTC. The encoded protein is CASSFTGTGNYGYTF.

The sample holds many counts of this clonotype. The chain carries TRBV20-1 and TRBJ2-4; D is perhaps TRBD1 (6 bases). The ends were cut back, 3 bases at V and 3 bases at J, with 12 bases in the middle. Germline V gene sequence: CDR1 DFQATT, CDR2 SNEGSKA (reference sequence). The CDR3 has 14 amino acids. The CDR3 nucleotides read TGCAGTGCTAGGCAGGGGTTAGGCAAAAACATTCAGTACTTC. Translated, it gives CSARQGLGKNIQYF.

This clonotype was recorded at least ten times. The chain is built from TRBV7-3 and TRBJ2-2; D uncertain. The CDR3 consists of 14 residues. The V gene's germline CDR1 is SGHTA and CDR2 FQGTGA. V lost 1 base to trimming and J lost 2 bases, with 5 bases between them. Here the CDR3 DNA reads TGTGCCAGCAGCTTAAATTCAAACACCGGGGAGCTGTTTTTT. This codes for CASSLNSNTGELFF.

This clonotype showed up just a few times. V and J are TRBV18 and TRBJ1-1, with 9 bases that match TRBD1. Germline V gene data show CDR1 as KGHSH and CDR2 as LQKENI. J lost 0 bases, V lost 2 bases, and 4 bases had no gene match. The CDR3 covers 16 residues. The CDR3 here is CASSPRGQGLNTEAFF. In nucleotides, the CDR3 is TGTGCCAGCTCACCAAGGGGACAGGGATTGAACACTGAAGCTTTCTTT.

This clonotype was recorded many times. The V call is TRBV24-1, the J call TRBJ2-1; possible D gene TRBD1, 5 bases. The CDR3 is 14 amino acids. Germline lookup yields CDR1 KGHDR and CDR2 SFDVKD. V was trimmed by 5 bases and J by 4 bases, leaving 11 bases between them. The CDR3 DNA reads as TGTGCCACCAGTGCCAGAGACAGTTACAATGAGCAGTTCTTC. Translated: CATSARDSYNEQFF.

This clonotype was observed many times. The J gene is TRBJ1-3, the V gene TRBV2; the D gene is possibly TRBD1 (6 bases). The CDR3 is made up of 13 amino acids. V was clipped by 7 bases and J by 3 bases, with 10 bases between them. Germline CDR1 reads SNHLY; CDR2 reads FYNNEI. CDR3 amino acids: CASKGVYGNTIYF. DNA of the CDR3: TGTGCCAGCAAGGGGGTTTATGGAAACACCATATATTTT.

This chain uses TRBV5-1 with TRBJ2-3; tentative D call: TRBD1 (6 bases). Looked up from germline, CDR1 is SGHRS and CDR2 is YFSETQ. With 7 bases removed from V and 4 bases from J, the gap between germline ends came to 13 bases. The CDR3 loop spans 13 amino acids. DNA for the CDR3: TGCGCCAGCGGAAACCAGGGGTCAGATACGCAGTATTTT. Encoded protein: CASGNQGSDTQYF.

V and J are TRBV7-2 and TRBJ1-1, with D unresolved. Trimming removed 2 bases at V and 6 bases at J, with 13 bases between. Germline V gene lookup returns CDR1 SGHTA and CDR2 FQGNSA. This CDR3 has 14 amino acids. The CDR3 reads CASSLPGRNPEAFF. CDR3 in DNA: TGTGCCAGCAGCTTACCTGGGCGGAATCCTGAAGCTTTCTTT. Drawing the rest from reference TRBV7-2 and TRBJ1-1, the complete variable domain is GAGVSQSPSNKVTEKGKDVELRCDPISGHTALYWYRQSLGQGLEFLIYFQGNSAPDKSGLPSDRFSAERTGGSVSTLTIQRTQQEDSAVYLCASSLPGRNPEAFFGQGTRLTVV.

This clonotype was counted at least ten times. The genes are TRBV7-3 and TRBJ2-2, with TRBD2 matching 9 bases. Germline V gene sequence: CDR1 SGHTA, CDR2 FQGTGA. The CDR3 loop spans 16 amino acids. V shed 1 base and J 4 bases; nucleotides not matched to a gene: 4. CDR3 in DNA: TGTGCCAGCAGCTTAAGCGGGGGGGCCGGCACCGGGGAGCTGTTTTTT. Translation: CASSLSGGAGTGELFF.

This clonotype was picked up a small number of times. This chain joins TRBV7-2 and TRBJ2-3; 8 positions match TRBD2. The germline gives CDR1 SGHTA, CDR2 FQGNSA. Unmatched junction bases numbered 14, after V lost 5 bases and J lost 1 base. This CDR3 spans 18 amino acids. DNA of the CDR3: TGTGCCAGCAGCCCAAACCCGGGGGGGACATACGGCACAGATACGCAGTATTTT. Residues: CASSPNPGGTYGTDTQYF.